This T cell receptor beta chain was recorded in a study of T cells in Graves' hyperthyroidism and ophthalmopathy. Regions amplified from RNA transcripts were the TCR beta CDR3 regions. TCR CDR3 underwent first-round RT-PCR with the HTBI primer set. TCRdb reanalysed the multiplex PCR reads using MiXCR and keeps one entry per CDR3 protein. The repertoire holds hundreds of thousands of distinct CDR3 sequences, with roughly 37% as singletons. On the basis of clinical symptoms, serum thyroxine and TRAb, thyroid ultrasound and orbital computed tomography, diagnoses were made. This clonotype was observed a few times. This clonotype was sampled from a man between 18 and 29 years old with Graves' hyperthyroidism. Sequenced material: blood.

This CDR3 reads CATSTSGSGNTIYF. The CDR3 bases are TGTGCCACCAGCACGTCGGGTTCTGGAAACACCATATATTTT. The V call is TRBV15, the J call TRBJ1-3; D gene ambiguous. Germline V gene lookup returns CDR1 LNHNV and CDR2 YYDKDF (reference sequence). Trimming took off 4 bases at V and 1 base at J, with 8 bases between the two ends. The CDR3 has 14 amino acids. Using reference TRBV15 and TRBJ1-3 for the parts outside the CDR3, the full variable domain is DAMVIQNPRYQVTQFGKPVTLSCSQTLNHNVMYWYQQKSSQAPKLLFHYYDKDFNNEADTPDNFQSRRPNTSFCFLDIRSPGLGDTAMYLCATSTSGSGNTIYFGEGSWLTVV.